The rows below give T cell receptor beta chains drawn from one sample of a study of OX40 agonist ivuxolimab in advanced cancers. Some clones are missing from TCRdb's copy, which holds only in-frame ones; the method was immunoSEQ multiplex PCR. The sample carries under 65,000 clones, about 91% recorded once. Sequencing used CD4+ or CD8+ T cells sorted from blood, obtained in a trial of the OX40 agonist ivuxolimab. The receptors derive from an adult with an advanced solid tumor such as melanoma, head and neck, liver or kidney cancer. Each CDR3 is given without its conserved first and last residue.

>TRBV7-2
ASSAVLAGGADTQY
>TRBV5-1
ASSLSESAEQF
>TRBV9
ASSVGSRPGQF
>TRBV7-6
ASSSQGLAGKETQY
>TRBV20-1
SASLTETQY
>TRBV5-4
ASSWEGLAGVGTDTQY
>TRBV23-1
ASSLRLAGTDTQY
>TRBV5-5
ASSLGLVARNQPQH
>TRBV11-2
ASRPGLAEIYEQY
>TRBV29-1
SASQGGFGYT
>TRBV7-6
ASSPGGSTDTQY
>TRBV29-1
SVDEVGSGSYGYT
>TRBV5-4
ASSRGLAGGPGEQY
>TRBV4-1
ASSQPIMAGAGELF
>TRBV4-3
ASSQDWGVSYNEQF
>TRBV5-1
ASSFWAGGIRPGELF
>TRBV15
ATSRFSGVGNTIY
>TRBV25-1
ASSDPGTNYGYT
>TRBV6-5
ASSYSREANTEAF
>TRBV7-6
ASSYQAGVADTQY
>TRBV6-5
ASRSSTGGYGYT
>TRBV19
ASSIIAYTSGRGNEQF
>TRBV5-1
ASSRARGGGKTEAF
>TRBV2
ASGNRPLNTEAF
>TRBV6-1
ASSVHGGGRVNTGELF
>TRBV7-9
ASSLEGLQQPQH
>TRBV2
ASSEAPLAGVDTQY
>TRBV19
ASRERQGESNQPQH
>TRBV6-1
ASINRGYTGELF
>TRBV9
ASSVGYLSGNTIY
>TRBV9
ASSPQTSGSYEQY
>TRBV5-6
ASSPSWGNRGGYT
>TRBV11-3
ASSARTGGRSGANVLT
>TRBV9
ASSSREETQY
>TRBV18
ASSPPGTGYGYT
>TRBV11-2
ASSFEPGPSLVGYT
>TRBV5-1
ASSPRQGTDTQY
>TRBV4-1
ASSQETGSGYGYT
>TRBV23-1
ASSQSRGPGEQY